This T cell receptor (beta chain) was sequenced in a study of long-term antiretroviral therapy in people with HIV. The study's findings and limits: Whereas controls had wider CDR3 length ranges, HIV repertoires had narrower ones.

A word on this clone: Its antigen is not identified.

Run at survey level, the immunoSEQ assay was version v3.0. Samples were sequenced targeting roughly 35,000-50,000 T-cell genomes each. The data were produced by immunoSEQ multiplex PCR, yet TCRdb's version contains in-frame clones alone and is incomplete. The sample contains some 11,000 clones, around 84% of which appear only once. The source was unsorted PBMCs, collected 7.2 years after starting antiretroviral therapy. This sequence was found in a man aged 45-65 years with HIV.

DNA for the CDR3: TGCGCCAGCAGCCGCACTCCTGTCTACGAGCAGTACTTC. Its translation is CASSRTPVYEQYF. This rearrangement joins TRBV5-1 to TRBJ2-7; D is unclear. The germline V gene has CDR1 SGHRS and CDR2 YFSETQ. The length of the CDR3 is 13 residues. V lost 4 bases and J lost 3, with 11 bases in between.